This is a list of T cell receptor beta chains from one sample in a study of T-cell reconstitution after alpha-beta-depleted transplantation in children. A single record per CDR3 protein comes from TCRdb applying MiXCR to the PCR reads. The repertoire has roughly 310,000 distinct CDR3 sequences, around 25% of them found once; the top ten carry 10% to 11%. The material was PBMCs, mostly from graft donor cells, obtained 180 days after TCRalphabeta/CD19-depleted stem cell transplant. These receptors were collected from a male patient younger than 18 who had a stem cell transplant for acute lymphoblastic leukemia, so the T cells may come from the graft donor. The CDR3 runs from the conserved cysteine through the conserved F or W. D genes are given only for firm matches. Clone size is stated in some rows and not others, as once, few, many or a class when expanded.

CASSTQTGGAYGYTF	TGCGCCAGCAGCACACAGACAGGGGGCGCCTATGGCTACACCTTC	NA	15	TRBD1	TRBV5-1	TRBJ1-2
CASSLAAGGGLGETQYF	TGTGCCAGCAGCTTGGCGGCAGGGGGAGGGTTGGGAGAGACCCAGTACTTC	NA	17	NA	TRBV5-5	TRBJ2-5
CASSFILAGVPTGELFF	TGCGCCAGCAGCTTTATACTAGCGGGGGTCCCCACCGGGGAGCTGTTTTTT	NA	17	TRBD2	TRBV5-1	TRBJ2-2
CASTGQGFGGYTF	TGTGCCAGCACCGGGCAGGGTTTTGGTGGCTACACCTTC	NA	13	NA	TRBV2	TRBJ1-2
CASSFRLAGGLYEQYF	TGTGCCAGCAGCTTTAGACTAGCGGGAGGGCTCTACGAGCAGTACTTC	NA	16	TRBD2	TRBV5-4	TRBJ2-7
CASSFLDSGGGTQYF	TGTGCCAGCAGTTTCCTCGACTCGGGCGGTGGGACCCAGTACTTC	few	15	NA	TRBV12-3/TRBV12-4	TRBJ2-5
CASSMISSGNTIYF	TGTGCCAGTAGTATGATCAGCTCTGGAAACACCATATATTTT	NA	14	NA	TRBV19	TRBJ1-3
CASRGTARYEQYF	TGCGCCAGCAGGGGGACTGCTAGATACGAGCAGTACTTC	NA	13	NA	TRBV5-1	TRBJ2-7
CASSLALYTDTQYF	TGCGCCAGCAGCTTGGCCTTATACACAGATACGCAGTATTTT	many	14	NA	TRBV5-1	TRBJ2-3
CSARDPNSSPLHF	TGCAGTGCTAGAGATCCGAACAGTTCACCCCTCCACTTT	few	13	NA	TRBV20-1	TRBJ1-6
CASSLAAGTGSYEQYF	TGCGCCAGCAGCTTGGCAGCCGGGACAGGAAGTTACGAGCAGTACTTC	few	16	TRBD1	TRBV5-1	TRBJ2-7
CASSTGSPGTGINNEQFF	TGCGCCAGCAGCACGGGGAGTCCCGGGACAGGGATCAACAATGAGCAGTTCTTC	few	18	TRBD1	TRBV5-1	TRBJ2-1
CASTYTWPQHPGAKNIQYF	TGTGCCAGCACTTATACCTGGCCCCAACATCCGGGAGCCAAAAACATTCAGTACTTC	NA	19	NA	TRBV28	TRBJ2-4
CASSLQQQFF	TGCGCCAGCAGCTTGCAACAGCAATTCTTC	many	10	NA	TRBV5-1	TRBJ2-1
CASKVEVGQSYEQYF	TGTGCCAGCAAAGTAGAAGTGGGCCAATCCTACGAGCAGTACTTC	few	15	NA	TRBV2	TRBJ2-7
CASSPDRGITEAFF	TGTGCCAGCTCACCTGACAGGGGGATCACTGAAGCTTTCTTT	few	14	TRBD1	TRBV18	TRBJ1-1
CASSHALTGVDYGYTF	TGCGCCAGCAGCCATGCCCTTACAGGGGTGGACTATGGCTACACCTTC	few	16	TRBD1	TRBV4-1	TRBJ1-2
CASSFGTSGRTPYNEQFF	TGTGCCAGCAGCTTCGGGACTAGCGGGAGAACCCCCTACAATGAGCAGTTCTTC	few	18	TRBD2	TRBV7-6	TRBJ2-1
CASSEPTTGSSYNEQFF	TGCGCCAGCAGTGAGCCTACAACGGGGAGCTCCTACAATGAGCAGTTCTTC	once	17	NA	TRBV10-1	TRBJ2-1
CASSLTGLRMDTQYF	TGCGCCAGCAGCTTGACGGGACTTAGAATGGATACGCAGTATTTT	few	15	NA	TRBV5-1	TRBJ2-3
CASSSLPLYEQYF	TGTGCCAGCAGTAGCCTGCCCCTTTACGAGCAGTACTTC	few	13	NA	TRBV27	TRBJ2-7
CASSLGLAGSTGELFF	TGTGCCAGCAGCTTGGGACTAGCGGGATCCACCGGGGAGCTGTTTTTT	many	16	TRBD2	TRBV7-8	TRBJ2-2
CASSSSGLAEPQSSYEQYF	TGTGCCAGCAGCTCCTCGGGACTAGCGGAGCCCCAGAGCTCCTACGAGCAGTACTTC	NA	19	TRBD2	TRBV7-3	TRBJ2-7
CSVEGSRVTQYF	TGCAGCGTTGAAGGGTCTAGGGTGACCCAGTACTTC	many	12	NA	TRBV29-1	TRBJ2-5
CAWSLTVQETQYF	TGTGCCTGGAGTCTGACGGTACAAGAGACCCAGTACTTC	NA	13	NA	TRBV30	TRBJ2-5
CASSRTGGNTEALF	TGTGCCAGCAGCCGGACAGGGGGGAACACTGAAGCTCTCTTT	NA	14	TRBD1	TRBV5-6	TRBJ1-1
CASSQGQAVDTQYF	TGTGCCAGCAGCCAAGGACAGGCCGTAGATACGCAGTATTTT	few	14	TRBD1	TRBV7-9	TRBJ2-3
CASSSISYGVTSTDTQYF	TGTGCCAGCAGCTCCATTTCGTACGGAGTCACTAGCACAGATACGCAGTATTTT	NA	18	NA	TRBV12-1	TRBJ2-3
CATKRGSGTSTDTQYF	TGTGCCACCAAGCGGGGGAGCGGAACTAGCACAGATACGCAGTATTTT	NA	16	TRBD2	TRBV15	TRBJ2-3
CASSLIAAGGYNEQFF	TGTGCCAGCAGCTTAATAGCAGCGGGAGGGTACAATGAGCAGTTCTTC	few	16	TRBD2	TRBV7-6	TRBJ2-1